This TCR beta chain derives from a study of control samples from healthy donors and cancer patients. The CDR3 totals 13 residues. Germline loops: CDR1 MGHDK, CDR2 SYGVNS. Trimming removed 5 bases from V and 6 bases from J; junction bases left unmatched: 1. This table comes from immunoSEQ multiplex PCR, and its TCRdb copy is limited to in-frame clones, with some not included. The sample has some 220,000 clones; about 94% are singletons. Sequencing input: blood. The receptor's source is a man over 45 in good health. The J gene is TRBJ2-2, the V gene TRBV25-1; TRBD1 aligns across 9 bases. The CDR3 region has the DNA TGTGCCAGCAGTCGACAGGGGGCCGGGGAGCTGTTTTTT. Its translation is CASSRQGAGELFF.